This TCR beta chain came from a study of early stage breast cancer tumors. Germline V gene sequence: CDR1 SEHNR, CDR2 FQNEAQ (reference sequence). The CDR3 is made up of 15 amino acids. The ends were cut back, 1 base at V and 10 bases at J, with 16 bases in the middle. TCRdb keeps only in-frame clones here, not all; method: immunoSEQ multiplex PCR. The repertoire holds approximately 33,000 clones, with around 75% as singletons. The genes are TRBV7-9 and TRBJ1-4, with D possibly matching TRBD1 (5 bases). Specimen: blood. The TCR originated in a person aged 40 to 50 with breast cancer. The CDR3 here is CASSLGTQPDLKLFF. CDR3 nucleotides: TGTGCCAGCAGCTTAGGGACACAGCCCGATTTAAAACTGTTTTTT. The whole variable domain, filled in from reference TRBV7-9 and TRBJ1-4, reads DTGVSQNPRHKITKRGQNVTFRCDPISEHNRLYWYRQTLGQGPEFLTYFQNEAQLEKSRLLSDRFSAERPKGSFSTLEIQRTEQGDSAMYLCASSLGTQPDLKLFFGSGTQLSVL.